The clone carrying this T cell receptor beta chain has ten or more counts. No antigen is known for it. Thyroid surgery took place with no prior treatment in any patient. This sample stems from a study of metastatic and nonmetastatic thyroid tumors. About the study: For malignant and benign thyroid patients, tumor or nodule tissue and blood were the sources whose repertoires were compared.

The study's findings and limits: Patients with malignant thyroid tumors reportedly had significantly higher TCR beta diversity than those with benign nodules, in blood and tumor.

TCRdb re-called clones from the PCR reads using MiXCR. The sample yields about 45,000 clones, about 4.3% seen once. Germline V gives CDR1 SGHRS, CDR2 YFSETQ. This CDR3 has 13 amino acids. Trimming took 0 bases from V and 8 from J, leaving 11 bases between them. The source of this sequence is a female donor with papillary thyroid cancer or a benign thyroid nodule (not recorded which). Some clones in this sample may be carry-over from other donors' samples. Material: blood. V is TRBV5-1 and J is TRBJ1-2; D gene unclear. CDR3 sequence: CASSLGGGEGYTF. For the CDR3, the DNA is TGCGCCAGCAGCTTGGGGGGAGGAGAGGGCTACACCTTC.